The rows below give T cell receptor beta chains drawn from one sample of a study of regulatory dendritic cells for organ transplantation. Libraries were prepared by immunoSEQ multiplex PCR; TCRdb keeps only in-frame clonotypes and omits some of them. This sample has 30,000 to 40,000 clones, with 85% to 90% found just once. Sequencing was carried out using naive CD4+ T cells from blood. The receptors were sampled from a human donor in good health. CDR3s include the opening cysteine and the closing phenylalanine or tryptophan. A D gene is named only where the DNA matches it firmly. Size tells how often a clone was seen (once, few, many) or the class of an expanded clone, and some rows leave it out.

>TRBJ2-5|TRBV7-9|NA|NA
CASSFGGSVQETQYF
TGTGCCAGCAGCTTTGGGGGCTCAGTCCAAGAGACCCAGTACTTC
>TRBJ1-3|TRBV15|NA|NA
CATSRGSTRGSGNTIYF
TGTGCCACCAGCAGAGGGTCAACACGGGGCTCTGGAAACACCATATATTTT
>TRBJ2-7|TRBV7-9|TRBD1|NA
CASSELGQGKYEQYF
TGTGCCAGCAGCGAACTTGGACAGGGGAAGTACGAGCAGTACTTC
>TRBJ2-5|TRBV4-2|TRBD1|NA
CASSQAGTGQQTQYF
TGTGCCAGCAGCCAAGCCGGGACAGGGCAACAGACCCAGTACTTC
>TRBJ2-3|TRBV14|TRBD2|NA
CASSPSGRDPDTQYF
TGTGCCAGCAGCCCCAGCGGGAGGGATCCAGATACGCAGTATTTT
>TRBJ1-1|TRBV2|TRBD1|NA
CASRDLPTGLGTEAFF
TGTGCCAGCAGGGACCTTCCGACAGGGCTGGGAACTGAAGCTTTCTTT
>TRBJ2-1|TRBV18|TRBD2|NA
CASSPPRAGGLYNEQFF
TGTGCCAGCTCACCACCGCGGGCGGGGGGGCTCTACAATGAGCAGTTCTTC
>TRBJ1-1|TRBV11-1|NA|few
CASSHDSPNTEAFF
TGTGCCAGCAGCCACGACAGCCCGAACACTGAAGCTTTCTTT
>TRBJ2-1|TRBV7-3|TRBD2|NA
CASSLAGGANEQFF
TGTGCCAGCAGCTTGGCGGGGGGAGCGAATGAGCAGTTCTTC
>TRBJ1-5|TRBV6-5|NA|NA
CASTMSWDQPQHF
TGTGCCAGCACGATGAGTTGGGATCAGCCCCAGCATTTT
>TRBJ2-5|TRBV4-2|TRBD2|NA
CASSQGSGGPSKAQYF
TGTGCCAGCAGCCAAGGTAGCGGGGGGCCCTCTAAGGCCCAGTACTTC
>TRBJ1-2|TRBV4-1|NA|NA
CASSPPTWVDSNYGYTF
TGCGCCAGCAGCCCCCCCACTTGGGTAGATAGTAACTATGGCTACACCTTC
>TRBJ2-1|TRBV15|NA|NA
CATSRNPGVYNEQFF
TGTGCCACCAGCAGAAACCCGGGCGTGTACAATGAGCAGTTCTTC
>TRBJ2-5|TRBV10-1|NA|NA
CASSESRGGKTQYF
TGCGCCAGCAGTGAGTCCAGGGGGGGGAAGACCCAGTACTTC
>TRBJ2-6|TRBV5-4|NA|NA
CASSLTGANVLTF
TGTGCCAGCAGCTTGACTGGGGCCAACGTCCTGACTTTC
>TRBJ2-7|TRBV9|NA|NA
CASRHASYEQYF
TGTGCCAGCAGGCACGCAAGCTACGAGCAGTACTTC
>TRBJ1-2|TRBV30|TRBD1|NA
CAWRGTGRTRGYTF
TGTGCCTGGAGGGGGACAGGGAGAACGCGGGGCTACACCTTC
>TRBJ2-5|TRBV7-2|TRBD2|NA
CASSRAGGRQETQYF
TGTGCCAGCAGCCGAGCGGGAGGACGACAAGAGACCCAGTACTTC
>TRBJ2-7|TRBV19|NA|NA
CASRTTSSSYEQYF
TGTGCCAGTAGAACGACTTCTTCGTCCTACGAGCAGTACTTC